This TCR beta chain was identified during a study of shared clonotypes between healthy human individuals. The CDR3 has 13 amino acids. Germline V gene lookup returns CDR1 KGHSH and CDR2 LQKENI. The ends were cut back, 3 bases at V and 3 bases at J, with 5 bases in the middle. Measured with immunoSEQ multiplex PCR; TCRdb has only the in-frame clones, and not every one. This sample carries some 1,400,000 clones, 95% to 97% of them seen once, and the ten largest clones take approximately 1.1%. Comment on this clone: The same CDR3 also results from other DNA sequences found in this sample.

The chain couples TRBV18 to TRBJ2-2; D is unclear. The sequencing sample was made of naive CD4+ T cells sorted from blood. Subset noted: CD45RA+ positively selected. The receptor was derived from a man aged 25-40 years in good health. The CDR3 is CASSPADTGELFF. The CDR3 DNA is TGTGCCAGCTCACCCGCGGACACCGGGGAGCTGTTTTTT. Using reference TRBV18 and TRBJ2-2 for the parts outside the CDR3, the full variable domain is NAGVMQNPRHLVRRRGQEARLRCSPMKGHSHVYWYRQLPEEGLKFMVYLQKENIIDESGMPKERFSAEFPKEGPSILRIQQVVRGDSAAYFCASSPADTGELFFGEGSRLTVL.